This entry describes one T cell receptor (beta chain). Its antigen is undetermined. The data belong to a study of cytomegalovirus exposure and HLA in healthy donors. About the research overall: The roughly 120 validation repertoires were reported in a later analysis to have been generated on the same platform as the 666 first-cohort repertoires.

Overall study results and limits: Among TCR beta chains, those listed as cytomegalovirus-associated numbered around 180.

The method was immunoSEQ multiplex PCR; TCRdb's version includes in-frame clones alone and lacks a portion of them. The sample consists of about 160,000 clones, about 86% of them appearing once. Among the approximately 130 subjects of the validation cohort, separate from the approximately 670-subject first cohort, were the donors. Germline trimming cut 6 bases from V and 0 bases from J; bases unmatched to any gene: 4. This CDR3 region has 15 residues. Germline assignment: CDR1 MNHEY and CDR2 SVGAGI. The clonotype was recovered from a woman aged 18 to 35 in good health and CMV-seronegative. This chain joins TRBV6-5 and TRBJ2-2; 7 bases map to TRBD1. Sequencing was carried out using PBMCs. CDR3 sequence reads: CASSPGTANTGELFF. In DNA, the CDR3 is TGTGCCAGCAGCCCCGGGACAGCGAACACCGGGGAGCTGTTTTTT.